The rows below give T cell receptor beta chains drawn from one sample of a study of regulatory T cells in long-lasting Graves disease. From the multiplex PCR reads, TCRdb called clonotypes with MiXCR, one entry per CDR3 protein. The top ten hold more than 20% of the sample, which has roughly 560,000 distinct CDR3 sequences, roughly a sixth seen once. These data also formed part of another study, on T cells in Graves' hyperthyroidism and ophthalmopathy.

Sequenced material: peripheral blood mononuclear cells (PBMCs), taken at new diagnosis, from a patient treated with antithyroid drugs. All receptors come from a woman aged 35-65 years with Graves disease. CDR3s include the opening cysteine and the closing phenylalanine or tryptophan. Fields, in order: CDR3 length, D gene, J gene, V gene, clone size, CDR3 protein, CDR3 DNA. D genes are given only for firm matches. A clone size is listed for some rows: how often the clone was seen (once, few, many), or a class if it is expanded.

CDR3 length: 15
D gene: TRBD1
J gene: TRBJ1-2
V gene: TRBV6-1
clone size: once
CDR3 protein: CAAVRGGAPFYGYTF
CDR3 DNA: TGTGCAGCAGTCAGGGGGGGGGCGCCGTTCTATGGCTACACCTTC

CDR3 length: 13
D gene: -
J gene: TRBJ1-5
V gene: TRBV2
clone size: -
CDR3 protein: CAGSEGSNQPQHF
CDR3 DNA: TGTGCCGGCTCAGAGGGTAGCAATCAGCCCCAGCATTTT

CDR3 length: 12
D gene: -
J gene: TRBJ2-1
V gene: TRBV2
clone size: many
CDR3 protein: CASRVEYNEQFF
CDR3 DNA: TGTGCCAGCAGGGTTGAGTACAATGAGCAGTTCTTC

CDR3 length: 16
D gene: TRBD1
J gene: TRBJ2-1
V gene: TRBV20-1
clone size: many
CDR3 protein: CSARTPGQGHYNEQFF
CDR3 DNA: TGCAGTGCTAGAACACCGGGACAGGGGCACTACAATGAGCAGTTCTTC

CDR3 length: 16
D gene: TRBD2
J gene: TRBJ2-1
V gene: TRBV11-2
clone size: -
CDR3 protein: CASSLSGGANYNEQFF
CDR3 DNA: TGTGCCAGCAGCTTGAGCGGGGGGGCAAATTACAATGAGCAGTTCTTC

CDR3 length: 14
D gene: -
J gene: TRBJ1-2
V gene: TRBV20-1
clone size: few
CDR3 protein: CSAIPGQSNYGYTF
CDR3 DNA: TGCAGTGCTATTCCTGGGCAGAGTAACTATGGCTACACCTTC

CDR3 length: 14
D gene: -
J gene: TRBJ2-7
V gene: TRBV19
clone size: many
CDR3 protein: CASSIRGSSYEQYF
CDR3 DNA: TGTGCCAGTAGTATCCGGGGAAGCTCCTACGAGCAGTACTTC

CDR3 length: 13
D gene: -
J gene: TRBJ1-5
V gene: TRBV20-1
clone size: many
CDR3 protein: CSAQETSNQPQHF
CDR3 DNA: TGCAGTGCTCAAGAGACTAGCAATCAGCCCCAGCATTTT

CDR3 length: 15
D gene: -
J gene: TRBJ2-2
V gene: TRBV29-1
clone size: -
CDR3 protein: CSVTPGVWGTGELFF
CDR3 DNA: TGCAGCGTTACCCCGGGAGTCTGGGGCACCGGGGAGCTGTTTTTT

CDR3 length: 13
D gene: -
J gene: TRBJ2-3
V gene: TRBV29-1
clone size: -
CDR3 protein: CSVDLDGTDTQYF
CDR3 DNA: TGCAGCGTTGATTTAGACGGCACAGATACGCAGTATTTT

CDR3 length: 16
D gene: -
J gene: TRBJ2-5
V gene: TRBV7-2
clone size: -
CDR3 protein: CASSLFGVGGSETQYF
CDR3 DNA: TGTGCCAGCAGCTTATTTGGGGTCGGAGGTTCGGAGACCCAGTACTTC

CDR3 length: 14
D gene: -
J gene: TRBJ1-3
V gene: TRBV29-1
clone size: many
CDR3 protein: CSVADGLSGNTIYF
CDR3 DNA: TGCAGCGTTGCCGACGGACTCTCTGGAAACACCATATATTTT

CDR3 length: 15
D gene: -
J gene: TRBJ2-1
V gene: TRBV3-1
clone size: few
CDR3 protein: CASSQGKGAYNEQFF
CDR3 DNA: TGTGCCAGCAGCCAAGGGAAGGGGGCCTACAATGAGCAGTTCTTC

CDR3 length: 15
D gene: -
J gene: TRBJ2-1
V gene: TRBV20-1
clone size: many
CDR3 protein: CSAREGREGYNEQFF
CDR3 DNA: TGCAGTGCTAGGGAGGGACGCGAGGGGTACAATGAGCAGTTCTTC

CDR3 length: 14
D gene: -
J gene: TRBJ2-2
V gene: TRBV20-1
clone size: -
CDR3 protein: CSVRRGSFAGELFF
CDR3 DNA: TGCAGTGTTAGGAGGGGCTCCTTCGCCGGGGAGCTGTTTTTT

CDR3 length: 16
D gene: TRBD1
J gene: TRBJ2-1
V gene: TRBV13
clone size: few
CDR3 protein: CASSSEMDRGRNEQFF
CDR3 DNA: TGTGCCAGCAGCTCCGAAATGGACAGGGGTCGGAATGAGCAGTTCTTC

CDR3 length: 14
D gene: -
J gene: TRBJ1-1
V gene: TRBV6-5
clone size: few
CDR3 protein: CASSYGTRGIEAFF
CDR3 DNA: TGTGCCAGCAGTTACGGAACCAGGGGAATTGAAGCTTTCTTT

CDR3 length: 15
D gene: -
J gene: TRBJ2-2
V gene: TRBV4-1
clone size: few
CDR3 protein: CASSQGLVGTGELFF
CDR3 DNA: TGCGCCAGCAGCCAAGGACTAGTAGGGACCGGGGAGCTGTTTTTT

CDR3 length: 13
D gene: -
J gene: TRBJ2-2
V gene: TRBV7-8
clone size: few
CDR3 protein: CASSEGPDGELFF
CDR3 DNA: TGTGCCAGCAGCGAAGGGCCAGACGGGGAGCTGTTTTTT

CDR3 length: 13
D gene: -
J gene: TRBJ1-1
V gene: TRBV5-4
clone size: -
CDR3 protein: CASSALGTTEAFF
CDR3 DNA: TGTGCCAGCAGCGCCTTGGGTACCACTGAAGCTTTCTTT

CDR3 length: 16
D gene: -
J gene: TRBJ1-6
V gene: TRBV7-2
clone size: few
CDR3 protein: CASSLGVSPYNSPLHF
CDR3 DNA: TGTGCCAGCAGCTTAGGAGTCAGCCCATATAATTCACCCCTCCACTTT

CDR3 length: 15
D gene: -
J gene: TRBJ1-2
V gene: TRBV9
clone size: few
CDR3 protein: CASSPQELGDNGYTF
CDR3 DNA: TGTGCCAGCAGCCCTCAAGAATTGGGGGACAATGGCTACACCTTC

CDR3 length: 14
D gene: -
J gene: TRBJ2-5
V gene: TRBV18
clone size: -
CDR3 protein: CASSLVPGKETQYF
CDR3 DNA: TGTGCCAGCTCACTAGTTCCCGGTAAAGAGACCCAGTACTTC

CDR3 length: 13
D gene: TRBD1
J gene: TRBJ1-2
V gene: TRBV30
clone size: many
CDR3 protein: CAWSAGGGYGYTF
CDR3 DNA: TGTGCCTGGAGTGCAGGGGGCGGTTATGGCTACACCTTC

CDR3 length: 15
D gene: TRBD2
J gene: TRBJ2-4
V gene: TRBV3-1
clone size: many
CDR3 protein: CASSPGTSTTNIQYF
CDR3 DNA: TGTGCCAGCAGCCCCGGGACTAGCACGACAAACATTCAGTACTTC

CDR3 length: 13
D gene: -
J gene: TRBJ1-1
V gene: TRBV12-3/TRBV12-4
clone size: few
CDR3 protein: CASGETPNTEAFF
CDR3 DNA: TGTGCCAGCGGTGAGACCCCGAACACTGAAGCTTTCTTT

CDR3 length: 15
D gene: -
J gene: TRBJ2-7
V gene: TRBV3-1
clone size: many
CDR3 protein: CASSHPRDKVYEQYF
CDR3 DNA: TGTGCCAGCAGCCACCCCCGGGACAAGGTCTACGAGCAGTACTTC

CDR3 length: 13
D gene: -
J gene: TRBJ2-1
V gene: TRBV2
clone size: -
CDR3 protein: CASRADKYNEQFF
CDR3 DNA: TGTGCCAGCAGGGCCGACAAATACAATGAGCAGTTCTTC

CDR3 length: 12
D gene: -
J gene: TRBJ2-5
V gene: TRBV2
clone size: many
CDR3 protein: CATSGPTETQYF
CDR3 DNA: TGTGCCACAAGCGGACCGACGGAGACCCAGTACTTC

CDR3 length: 17
D gene: -
J gene: TRBJ2-1
V gene: TRBV7-8
clone size: many
CDR3 protein: CASAHLYGGPEVSAEFF
CDR3 DNA: TGTGCCAGCGCTCATCTCTACGGGGGGCCAGAGGTGTCGGCGGAGTTCTTC

CDR3 length: 16
D gene: TRBD2
J gene: TRBJ2-1
V gene: TRBV5-6
clone size: -
CDR3 protein: CASSPRGAGGQDEQFF
CDR3 DNA: TGTGCCAGCAGCCCCCGGGGTGCGGGGGGGCAGGATGAGCAGTTCTTC

CDR3 length: 14
D gene: -
J gene: TRBJ2-1
V gene: TRBV7-9
clone size: many
CDR3 protein: CASSFPGAYNEQFF
CDR3 DNA: TGTGCCAGCAGCTTTCCCGGGGCTTACAATGAGCAGTTCTTC

CDR3 length: 14
D gene: -
J gene: TRBJ2-2
V gene: TRBV6-1
clone size: many
CDR3 protein: CASNWGYNTGELFF
CDR3 DNA: TGTGCCAGCAACTGGGGCTACAACACCGGGGAGCTGTTTTTT

CDR3 length: 18
D gene: TRBD1
J gene: TRBJ1-2
V gene: TRBV28
clone size: -
CDR3 protein: CASRPGQLLTMAMSGYTF
CDR3 DNA: TGTGCCAGCAGGCCGGGACAGCTCTTAACTATGGCTATGTCTGGCTACACCTTC

CDR3 length: 12
D gene: -
J gene: TRBJ2-5
V gene: TRBV30
clone size: few
CDR3 protein: CAWLGGAGTQYF
CDR3 DNA: TGTGCCTGGTTAGGTGGGGCCGGGACCCAGTACTTC

CDR3 length: 11
D gene: -
J gene: TRBJ2-5
V gene: TRBV20-1
clone size: few
CDR3 protein: CSASFIETQYF
CDR3 DNA: TGCAGTGCTAGTTTTATTGAGACCCAGTACTTC

CDR3 length: 15
D gene: -
J gene: TRBJ2-7
V gene: TRBV5-6
clone size: few
CDR3 protein: CASSLLSGQRDEQYF
CDR3 DNA: TGTGCCAGCAGCTTGTTATCAGGCCAACGGGACGAGCAGTACTTC

CDR3 length: 12
D gene: TRBD1
J gene: TRBJ1-2
V gene: TRBV29-1
clone size: few
CDR3 protein: CSVWTGEDGYTF
CDR3 DNA: TGCAGCGTTTGGACAGGGGAGGATGGCTACACCTTC

CDR3 length: 13
D gene: TRBD1
J gene: TRBJ1-4
V gene: TRBV2
clone size: many
CDR3 protein: CASSDRGFEKLFF
CDR3 DNA: TGTGCCAGCAGTGACAGGGGGTTTGAAAAACTGTTTTTT

CDR3 length: 15
D gene: -
J gene: TRBJ1-2
V gene: TRBV13
clone size: -
CDR3 protein: CASSLLQGLNYGYTF
CDR3 DNA: TGTGCCAGCAGCTTATTACAGGGCTTGAACTATGGCTACACCTTC

CDR3 length: 18
D gene: TRBD2
J gene: TRBJ2-2
V gene: TRBV7-2
clone size: -
CDR3 protein: CAGSLGGAGGPPVGELFF
CDR3 DNA: TGTGCCGGCAGCTTAGGCGGGGCGGGGGGGCCTCCGGTCGGGGAGCTGTTTTTT

CDR3 length: 15
D gene: -
J gene: TRBJ1-1
V gene: TRBV24-1
clone size: -
CDR3 protein: CATSDGTDEGTEAFF
CDR3 DNA: TGTGCCACCAGTGATGGGACGGACGAAGGCACTGAAGCTTTCTTT

CDR3 length: 15
D gene: -
J gene: TRBJ1-1
V gene: TRBV30
clone size: few
CDR3 protein: CALETRGRMNTEAFF
CDR3 DNA: TGTGCCTTAGAGACCAGGGGTCGCATGAACACTGAAGCTTTCTTT

CDR3 length: 11
D gene: TRBD1
J gene: TRBJ1-2
V gene: TRBV5-6
clone size: few
CDR3 protein: CASSWDRRLTF
CDR3 DNA: TGTGCCAGCAGCTGGGACAGAAGGCTTACCTTC

CDR3 length: 12
D gene: -
J gene: TRBJ1-3
V gene: TRBV12-3/TRBV12-4
clone size: many
CDR3 protein: CASSSSRGTIYF
CDR3 DNA: TGTGCCAGCAGTTCCTCTCGTGGCACCATATATTTT

CDR3 length: 15
D gene: TRBD1
J gene: TRBJ1-1
V gene: TRBV7-2
clone size: -
CDR3 protein: CASSLGSGGSTEAFF
CDR3 DNA: TGTGCCAGCAGCTTAGGGTCAGGGGGTTCCACTGAAGCTTTCTTT

CDR3 length: 14
D gene: TRBD1
J gene: TRBJ1-2
V gene: TRBV20-1
clone size: many
CDR3 protein: CSAAGTGANYGYTF
CDR3 DNA: TGCAGTGCCGCCGGGACAGGGGCTAACTATGGCTACACCTTC

CDR3 length: 14
D gene: -
J gene: TRBJ2-5
V gene: TRBV7-8
clone size: -
CDR3 protein: CASSLAAGEETQYF
CDR3 DNA: TGTGCCAGCAGCTTAGCGGCAGGGGAAGAGACCCAGTACTTC

CDR3 length: 12
D gene: -
J gene: TRBJ1-1
V gene: TRBV6-1
clone size: many
CDR3 protein: CASSLSDSEAFF
CDR3 DNA: TGTGCCAGCAGCCTATCGGACAGCGAAGCTTTCTTT

CDR3 length: 14
D gene: TRBD2
J gene: TRBJ2-4
V gene: TRBV30
clone size: many
CDR3 protein: CAWSRVAGKNIQYF
CDR3 DNA: TGTGCCTGGAGCCGGGTAGCGGGGAAAAACATTCAGTACTTC

CDR3 length: 16
D gene: -
J gene: TRBJ1-3
V gene: TRBV13
clone size: few
CDR3 protein: CASSARRESSGNTIYF
CDR3 DNA: TGTGCCAGCAGCGCCCGACGGGAGAGCTCTGGAAACACCATATATTTT

CDR3 length: 12
D gene: TRBD2
J gene: TRBJ2-3
V gene: TRBV20-1
clone size: once
CDR3 protein: CSAHWTRDTQYF
CDR3 DNA: TGCAGTGCCCATTGGACTAGAGATACGCAGTATTTT

CDR3 length: 14
D gene: -
J gene: TRBJ1-5
V gene: TRBV4-1
clone size: -
CDR3 protein: CASRPTFSNQPQHF
CDR3 DNA: TGCGCCAGCAGGCCGACATTTAGCAATCAGCCCCAGCATTTT

CDR3 length: 14
D gene: TRBD1
J gene: TRBJ2-3
V gene: TRBV20-1
clone size: few
CDR3 protein: CSASGQGKADTQYF
CDR3 DNA: TGCAGTGCTTCCGGACAGGGGAAGGCAGATACGCAGTATTTT

CDR3 length: 14
D gene: TRBD2
J gene: TRBJ2-7
V gene: TRBV20-1
clone size: -
CDR3 protein: CSVRTSGDSYEQYF
CDR3 DNA: TGCAGTGTTAGGACTAGCGGGGACTCCTACGAGCAGTACTTC